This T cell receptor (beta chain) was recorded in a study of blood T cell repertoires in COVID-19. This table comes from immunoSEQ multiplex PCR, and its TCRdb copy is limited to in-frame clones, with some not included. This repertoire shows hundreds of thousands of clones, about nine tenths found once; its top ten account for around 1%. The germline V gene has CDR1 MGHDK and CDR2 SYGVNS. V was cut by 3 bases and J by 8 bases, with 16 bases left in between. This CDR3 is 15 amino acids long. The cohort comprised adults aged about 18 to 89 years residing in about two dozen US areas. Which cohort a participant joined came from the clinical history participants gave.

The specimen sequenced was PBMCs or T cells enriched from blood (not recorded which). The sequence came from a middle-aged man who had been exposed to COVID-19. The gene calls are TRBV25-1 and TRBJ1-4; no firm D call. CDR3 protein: CASSDFSGPGEKLFF. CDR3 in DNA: TGTGCCAGCAGTGACTTTTCCGGACCGGGGGAAAAACTGTTTTTT.